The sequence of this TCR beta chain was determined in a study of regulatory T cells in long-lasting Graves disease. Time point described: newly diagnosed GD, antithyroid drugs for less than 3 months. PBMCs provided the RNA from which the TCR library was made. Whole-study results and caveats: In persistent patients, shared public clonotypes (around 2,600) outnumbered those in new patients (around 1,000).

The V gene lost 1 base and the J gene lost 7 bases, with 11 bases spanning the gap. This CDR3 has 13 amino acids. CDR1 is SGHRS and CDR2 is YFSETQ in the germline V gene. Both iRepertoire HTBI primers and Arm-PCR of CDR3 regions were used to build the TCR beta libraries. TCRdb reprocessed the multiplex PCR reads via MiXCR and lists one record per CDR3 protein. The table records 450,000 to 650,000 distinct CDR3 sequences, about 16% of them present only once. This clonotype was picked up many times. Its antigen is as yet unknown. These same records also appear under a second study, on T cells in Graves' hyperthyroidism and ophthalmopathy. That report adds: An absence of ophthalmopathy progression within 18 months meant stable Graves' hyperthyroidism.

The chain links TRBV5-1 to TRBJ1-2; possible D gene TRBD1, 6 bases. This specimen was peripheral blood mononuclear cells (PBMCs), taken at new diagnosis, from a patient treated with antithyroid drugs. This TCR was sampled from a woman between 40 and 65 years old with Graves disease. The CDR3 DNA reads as TGCGCCAGCAGCTTGTCGGACAGATTTGGCTACACCTTC. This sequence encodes CASSLSDRFGYTF.